These 31 T cell receptor beta chains originate from one sample sequenced in a study of OX40 agonist ivuxolimab in advanced cancers. Measured with immunoSEQ multiplex PCR; TCRdb has only the in-frame clones, and not every one. The table includes 71,000 or so clones, 70% to 90% detected once. The sample here was CD4+ or CD8+ T cells sorted from blood, taken in a trial of the OX40 agonist ivuxolimab. The receptors stem from an adult with an advanced solid tumor such as melanoma, head and neck, liver or kidney cancer.

The chain has TRBV28 and TRBJ1-5; 7 bases are shared with TRBD1. The CDR3 is made up of 15 amino acids. Losses at the gene ends were 6 bases for V and 2 bases for J; bases not matched to a gene: 7. The germline V gene encodes CDR1 MDHEN and CDR2 SYDVKM. The DNA for the CDR3 is TGTGCCAGCAGGCCACAGGGGAGTCGCAATCAGCCCCAGCATTTT. This codes for CASRPQGSRNQPQHF.

The CDR3 loop is CASSQSGTEAFF. CDR3 bases: TGTGCCAGCAGCCAGAGCGGCACTGAAGCTTTCTTT. V usage is TRBV28 and J usage is TRBJ1-1; D is unclear. Per the germline V gene, CDR1 is MDHEN and CDR2 is SYDVKM. The CDR3 covers 12 residues. V lost 6 bases and J 4 bases, leaving 9 bases between the germline ends.

DNA of the CDR3: TGTGCCAGCAGTGAAGCCGGCCGCAGCTCTGGAAACACCATATATTTT. Encoded protein: CASSEAGRSSGNTIYF. This rearrangement joins TRBV6-1 to TRBJ1-3; D gene unclear. The CDR3 contains 16 residues. The V gene's germline CDR1 is MNHNS and CDR2 SASEGT. V lost 0 bases and J 0 bases, leaving 9 bases between the germline ends.

V is TRBV29-1 and J is TRBJ1-2; D might be TRBD1 (6 bases). The CDR3 runs to 12 residues. V lost 5 bases and J 3 bases, leaving 10 bases between the germline ends. Germline CDR1 and CDR2: SQVTM and ANQGSEA. Here the CDR3 DNA reads TGCAGCGTTTCCAGGGGAGACTATGGCTACACCTTC. It specifies CSVSRGDYGYTF.

The chain is built from TRBV5-4 and TRBJ2-1; 7 bases line up with TRBD2. Trimming took 4 bases from V and 0 from J; bases not matched to a gene: 7. Germline V gene lookup returns CDR1 SGHNT and CDR2 YYREEE (reference sequence). The CDR3 has 16 amino acids. The CDR3 nucleotides are TGTGCCAGCAGCCGTAGCGGGCCCAGCTCCTACAATGAGCAGTTCTTC. It yields the protein CASSRSGPSSYNEQFF.

The count of this clone is one. The rearrangement joins TRBV6-5 to TRBJ1-1; D is unclear. This CDR3 has 14 amino acids. The germline gives CDR1 MNHEY, CDR2 SVGAGI. Trimming removed 4 bases at V and 3 bases at J, with 12 bases between. This chain's CDR3 is CASSSRYRDTEAFF. CDR3 nucleotides: TGTGCCAGCAGTTCCCGATATCGGGACACTGAAGCTTTCTTT.

The CDR3 DNA is TGTGCCAGCAGTGCTGGACAGCTTAATGAAAAACTGTTTTTT. As protein: CASSAGQLNEKLFF. The V gene is TRBV6-1, the J gene TRBJ1-4; D is perhaps TRBD1 (6 bases). V lost 4 bases to trimming and J lost 4 bases, with 10 bases between them. The germline V gene encodes CDR1 MNHNS and CDR2 SASEGT. The CDR3 is 14 residues long.

V and J are TRBV5-1 and TRBJ1-5; TRBD1 might be the D (5 bases). The germline CDR1 and CDR2 sequences are SGHRS and YFSETQ. V was pared by 0 bases and J by 4 bases, with 8 bases between. The CDR3 loop spans 14 amino acids. CDR3 nucleotide sequence: TGCGCCAGCAGCTTGGGTGCAGGGAATCAGCCCCAGCATTTT. Amino acid sequence: CASSLGAGNQPQHF.

This chain links TRBV11-1 with TRBJ2-7; the match to TRBD1 covers 9 bases. The germline gives CDR1 SGHAT, CDR2 FQDESV (reference sequence). V trimming: 1 base; J trimming: 0 bases; junction bases outside the gene matches: 1. The length of the CDR3 is 15 residues. The CDR3 is CASSLVQGASYEQYF. In nucleotides, the CDR3 is TGTGCCAGCAGCTTAGTACAGGGGGCCTCCTACGAGCAGTACTTC.

V is TRBV21-1 and J is TRBJ2-1; TRBD2, as called in the table, went unchecked against the DNA. TRBV21-1 is marked as a pseudogene. CDR3 size: 15 residues. The CDR3 reads CASSKGGGRYNEQFF. DNA for the CDR3: TGTGCCAGCAGCAAAGGTGGCGGGAGGTACAATGAGCAGTTCTTC.

The rearrangement joins TRBV10-3 to TRBJ2-1; D tentatively fits TRBD1 or TRBD2 (5 bases each). The germline V gene has CDR1 ENHRY and CDR2 SYGVKD. This CDR3 comprises 15 residues. V lost 2 bases and J 6 bases, leaving 14 bases between the germline ends. The CDR3 coding sequence is TGTGCCATCAGTGAGGGATTAAGAGGGGTCAATGAGCAGTTCTTC. This sequence encodes CAISEGLRGVNEQFF.

V usage is TRBV7-2 and J usage is TRBJ2-7; D gene ambiguous. V lost 2 bases and J 6 bases, leaving 11 bases between the germline ends. The CDR3 covers 13 residues. Germline CDR1 is SGHTA and CDR2 is FQGNSA. The CDR3 nucleotides read TGTGCCAGCAGCTTAACTCTGCCGCCCGAGCAGTACTTC. Translated: CASSLTLPPEQYF.

J is TRBJ1-2 and V is TRBV9; 10 nucleotides line up with TRBD1. V lost 4 bases to trimming and J lost 5 bases; unmatched junction nucleotides: 8. The germline V gene encodes CDR1 SGDLS and CDR2 YYNGEE. The CDR3 consists of 15 residues. CDR3 nucleotides: TGTGCCAGCAGCCTAACGGGACAGGGGCGGTATGGCTACACCTTC. It specifies CASSLTGQGRYGYTF.

The chain couples TRBV11-1 to TRBJ2-7; either TRBD1 or TRBD2 may fit D (5 bases each). There are 14 residues in the CDR3. V was trimmed by 5 bases and J by 5 bases, leaving 16 bases between them. Germline loops: CDR1 SGHAT, CDR2 FQDESV (reference sequence). Here the CDR3 reads CASSPQVRGDEQYF. The DNA of the CDR3 is TGTGCCAGCAGCCCCCAGGTTCGAGGGGACGAGCAGTACTTC.

The chain has TRBV30 and TRBJ2-3, with TRBD2 as a possible D gene (5 bases). Trimming pared 4 bases from V and 4 bases from J, leaving 24 bases between. This CDR3 is built from 17 residues. Germline CDR1 GTSNPN, CDR2 SVGIG (reference sequence). The chain's CDR3 is CAWNTLGWESSADTQYF. CDR3 coding DNA: TGTGCCTGGAACACCCTGGGGTGGGAGTCATCCGCAGATACGCAGTATTTT.

This clone is a singleton in its sample. J is TRBJ2-1 and V is TRBV29-1; weak D call: TRBD1 (6 bases). Deletions cut 7 bases from V and 1 base from J, with 11 bases between. CDR1 and CDR2 from the germline V gene are SQVTM and ANQGSEA. The length of the CDR3 is 13 residues. Written as DNA, the CDR3 is TGCAGCGCCGCCAGGGGATCCTACAATGAGCAGTTCTTC. Residues: CSAARGSYNEQFF.

The chain employs TRBV5-5 and TRBJ2-7; D unclear. V was trimmed by 4 bases and J by 6 bases, leaving 11 bases between them. CDR1 is SGHKS and CDR2 is YYEKEE in the germline V gene (reference sequence). The CDR3 has 12 amino acids. In DNA form, the CDR3 reads TGTGCCAGCAGCACTTCCCCCCCCGAGCAGTACTTC. It specifies CASSTSPPEQYF. Drawing the rest from reference TRBV5-5 and TRBJ2-7, the complete variable domain is DAGVTQSPTHLIKTRGQQVTLRCSPISGHKSVSWYQQVLGQGPQFIFQYYEKEERGRGNFPDRFSARQFPNYSSELNVNALLLGDSALYLCASSTSPPEQYFGPGTRLTVT.

The V and J genes are TRBV7-9 and TRBJ2-6; the D is unclear. The CDR3 contains 16 residues. CDR1 is SEHNR, CDR2 FQNEAQ, per germline (reference sequence). V shed 5 bases and J shed 2 bases, with 13 bases lying between them. CDR3 sequence: CASSDNRGTGANVLTF. The CDR3 bases are TGTGCCAGCAGCGACAACCGAGGCACTGGGGCCAACGTCCTGACTTTC.

This rearrangement joins TRBV5-5 to TRBJ2-1, with TRBD2 matching 9 bases. This CDR3 has 18 residues. Germline CDR1 SGHKS, CDR2 YYEKEE (reference sequence). V lost 0 bases and J lost 4; bases outside the gene matches: 11. CDR3 loop: CASSLVGYAGGKYNEQFF. The CDR3 DNA sequence: TGTGCCAGCAGCTTGGTCGGTTACGCGGGAGGGAAATACAATGAGCAGTTCTTC. Together with reference TRBV5-5 and TRBJ2-1, the CDR3 gives the full variable domain: DAGVTQSPTHLIKTRGQQVTLRCSPISGHKSVSWYQQVLGQGPQFIFQYYEKEERGRGNFPDRFSARQFPNYSSELNVNALLLGDSALYLCASSLVGYAGGKYNEQFFGPGTRLTVL.

The chain links TRBV11-2 to TRBJ1-1; TRBD1 might be the D (5 bases). The V end was cut by 4 bases, the J end by 1 base, with 13 bases between. Looked up from germline, CDR1 is SGHAT and CDR2 is FQNNGV. The CDR3 loop spans 15 amino acids. In DNA form, the CDR3 reads TGTGCCAGCAGCTCACCTTGGAGGGGGAACACTGAAGCTTTCTTT. This codes for CASSSPWRGNTEAFF.

The J gene is TRBJ2-1, the V gene TRBV4-3; 7 nucleotides agree with TRBD2. Germline lookup yields CDR1 LGHNA and CDR2 YSLEER. The junction had 3 bases not matched to a gene; V was cut back by 0 bases and J by 4 bases. The CDR3 extends over 15 amino acids. This CDR3 is CASSQERTRYNEQFF. As DNA, the CDR3 is TGCGCCAGCAGCCAAGAGAGGACTAGGTACAATGAGCAGTTCTTC.

V gene TRBV7-2 combines with J gene TRBJ2-5, with D maybe TRBD2 (5 bases). V gave up 4 bases and J gave up 6 bases, with 12 bases separating them. The CDR3 runs 13 residues. Germline CDR1 and CDR2: SGHTA and FQGNSA. The CDR3 here is CASSSDERQTQYF. The CDR3, as DNA: TGTGCCAGCAGCTCCGACGAGCGGCAGACCCAGTACTTC.

J is TRBJ2-2 and V is TRBV30, with 8 bases that match TRBD2. The CDR3 extends over 16 amino acids. Germline V gene data show CDR1 as GTSNPN and CDR2 as SVGIG (reference sequence). Losses at the gene ends were 4 bases for V and 2 bases for J; bases not matched to a gene: 9. CDR3 sequence reads: CAWKGIAGYNTGELFF. Written as DNA, the CDR3 is TGTGCCTGGAAAGGAATAGCGGGATACAACACCGGGGAGCTGTTTTTT.

This chain connects TRBV28 to TRBJ1-3; TRBD1 might be the D (6 bases). V was cut by 1 base and J by 3 bases, with 10 bases left in between. The CDR3 is made up of 15 amino acids. Germline V gives CDR1 MDHEN, CDR2 SYDVKM. Here the CDR3 DNA reads TGTGCCAGCAGTTTATCAGGGGCTGGTGGAAACACCATATATTTT. Protein sequence: CASSLSGAGGNTIYF.

The chain carries TRBV7-2 and TRBJ2-3, with TRBD2 identical over 7 bases. The CDR3 covers 15 residues. Germline lookup yields CDR1 SGHTA and CDR2 FQGNSA. The V segment lost 2 bases and the J segment 0 bases; nucleotides outside the gene matches: 2. The CDR3 DNA is TGTGCCAGCAGCTTACTAGCGGTAAGCACAGATACGCAGTATTTT. Protein: CASSLLAVSTDTQYF.

V and J are TRBV28 and TRBJ1-1; a weak D match, TRBD1 (6 bases). Germline loops: CDR1 MDHEN, CDR2 SYDVKM. V lost 10 bases and J 7 bases, leaving 19 bases between the germline ends. The CDR3 has 13 residues. In DNA, the CDR3 is TGTGCCACCACACCGGGACACGAGATTGAAGCTTTCTTT. This gives the protein CATTPGHEIEAFF.

The chain recombines TRBV28 with TRBJ1-1, with 7 bases identical to TRBD1. The junction had 5 bases not matched to a gene; V was cut back by 6 bases and J by 1 base. Germline values: CDR1 MDHEN, CDR2 SYDVKM. CDR3 length: 14 amino acids. The CDR3 loop reads CASSSAGGNTEAFF. In nucleotides, the CDR3 is TGTGCCAGCAGCTCTGCAGGGGGGAACACTGAAGCTTTCTTT.

This clone appeared once. This sequence joins TRBV2 and TRBJ2-1, with TRBD1 identical over 7 bases. J was trimmed by 8 bases and V by 6 bases; bases with no gene match: 10. CDR1 SNHLY and CDR2 FYNNEI come from the germline V gene. CDR3 length: 14 amino acids. The CDR3 here is CASRVTGNRDEQFF. CDR3 in DNA: TGTGCCAGCAGGGTGACAGGGAATCGCGATGAGCAGTTCTTC.

The V gene is TRBV5-1, the J gene TRBJ2-5; TRBD1 or TRBD2 may be the D gene (6 bases each). The CDR3 runs 13 residues. V was clipped by 1 base and J by 5 bases, with 9 bases between them. The germline CDR1 and CDR2 sequences are SGHRS and YFSETQ. CDR3 region: CASSLLGGETQYF. The CDR3 nucleotides are TGCGCCAGCAGCTTGTTGGGGGGCGAGACCCAGTACTTC.

The rearrangement uses TRBV19 and TRBJ1-5, with D perhaps TRBD1 (5 bases). The CDR3 sequence is 14 residues long. V was trimmed by 7 bases and J by 0 bases, leaving 10 bases between them. CDR1 is LNHDA and CDR2 is SQIVND in the germline V gene (reference sequence). This chain's CDR3 is CASNRGSSNQPQHF. In nucleotides, the CDR3 is TGTGCCAGTAATCGGGGCAGTAGCAATCAGCCCCAGCATTTT.

The chain carries TRBV4-1 and TRBJ2-4, with TRBD1 as a possible D gene (5 bases). V shed 5 bases and J shed 7 bases, with 18 bases lying between them. This CDR3 comprises 15 residues. Per the germline V gene, CDR1 is MGHRA and CDR2 is YSYEKL. In DNA form, the CDR3 reads TGCGCCAGCAGCTCCCGGGTAGGGGCCCGCAACATTCAGTACTTC. The encoded protein is CASSSRVGARNIQYF.